Presented here are 24 T cell receptor beta chains from one specimen sequenced in a study of blood T cell repertoires in COVID-19. Measured with immunoSEQ multiplex PCR; TCRdb has only the in-frame clones, and not every one. The repertoire holds some 460,000 clones, with about 89% as singletons. Sequencing was performed on peripheral blood. The receptor source for this set is a woman in her twenties or thirties with acute or convalescent COVID-19.

The gene calls are TRBV5-8 and TRBJ2-1, with 11 bases identical to TRBD2. Germline assignment: CDR1 SGHTS and CDR2 YDEGEE. Trimming took 4 bases from V and 7 from J; bases not matched to a gene: 19. The CDR3 has 19 amino acids. The CDR3 coding sequence is TGTGCCAGCAGCATACTTAGCGGGGGGGCGCTCCTGTTTTTAAATGAGCAGTTCTTC. It encodes CASSILSGGALLFLNEQFF.

The chain couples TRBV5-1 to TRBJ2-7; D call uncertain. Germline-derived CDR1 and CDR2 are SGHRS and YFSETQ. The CDR3 spans 13 residues. V was clipped by 2 bases and J by 4 bases, with 10 bases between them. CDR3 coding DNA: TGCGCCAGCAGCTTAACGACACTTTACGAGCAGTACTTC. Its protein is CASSLTTLYEQYF.

The sample holds many counts of this clone. The chain is built from TRBV6-5 and TRBJ1-2, with TRBD1 matching over 9 bases. The CDR3 length is 16 residues. V shed 4 bases and J 0 bases; nucleotides not matched to a gene: 6. Germline V gene lookup returns CDR1 MNHEY and CDR2 SVGAGI. CDR3 nucleotide sequence: TGTGCCAGCAGTTCGCGAACAGGGGGCACTAACTATGGCTACACCTTC. It is translated as CASSSRTGGTNYGYTF.

This clone appeared once. The gene calls are TRBV19 and TRBJ1-2, with a tentative D call TRBD1 (5 bases). CDR1 LNHDA and CDR2 SQIVND come from the germline V gene (reference sequence). Trimming took off 3 bases at V and 3 bases at J, with 14 bases between the two ends. CDR3 length equals 15 residues. The chain's CDR3 is CASSIPAGRDYGYTF. CDR3 DNA sequence: TGTGCCAGTAGTATTCCGGCAGGGAGGGACTATGGCTACACCTTC.

The chain recombines TRBV19 with TRBJ1-4; D is unclear. V shed 0 bases and J shed 4 bases, with 18 bases lying between them. The germline CDR1 and CDR2 sequences are LNHDA and SQIVND (reference sequence). CDR3 length: 18 amino acids. The CDR3, as DNA: TGTGCCAGTAGTATAGATCACCGGACTGCTAGCGTTAATGAAAAACTGTTTTTT. This gives the protein CASSIDHRTASVNEKLFF.

A word on this clone: Within the sample, other DNA sequences also encode this same CDR3. The chain couples TRBV18 to TRBJ2-5; a possible D gene is TRBD1 (6 bases). Germline V gene lookup returns CDR1 KGHSH and CDR2 LQKENI. The CDR3 spans 14 residues. The V and J ends lost 0 bases and 7 bases respectively, with 12 bases between them. The CDR3 region has the DNA TGTGCCAGCTCACCACCAACAGGGCTTGGGACCCAGTACTTC. Protein sequence: CASSPPTGLGTQYF.

The chain joins TRBV27 to TRBJ1-5; 7 bases line up with TRBD1. Germline assignment: CDR1 MNHEY and CDR2 SMNVEV (reference sequence). V shed 5 bases, J shed 5 bases, and the junction held 3 bases outside the gene matches. This CDR3 is 13 amino acids long. CDR3 sequence (DNA): TGTGCCAGCAGTCACGGGACAGATCAGCCCCAGCATTTT. Residues: CASSHGTDQPQHF.

This chain uses TRBV10-2 with TRBJ2-7, with 10 bases that match TRBD1. CDR1 is WSHSY and CDR2 is SAAADI in the germline V gene. The CDR3 runs 19 residues. With V trimmed by 1 base and J by 9 bases, 21 bases remained unmatched. CDR3 nucleotide sequence: TGCGCCAGCAGTGAGTATCGGGCCCGGGCCCGGGACAGGGGACACTTGCAGTACTTC. This codes for CASSEYRARARDRGHLQYF.

The V gene is TRBV7-8, the J gene TRBJ1-1, with TRBD1 matching over 9 bases. Unmatched junction bases numbered 6, after V lost 6 bases and J lost 4 bases. This CDR3 comprises 14 residues. The germline gives CDR1 SGHVS, CDR2 FQNEAQ. In DNA form, the CDR3 reads TGTGCCAGCAGTTGGGACAGGGTGGGCACTGAAGCTTTCTTT. Its translation is CASSWDRVGTEAFF.

The chain carries TRBV6-5 and TRBJ1-2, with D possibly matching TRBD1 (5 bases). The CDR3 sequence is 14 residues long. Trimming cost V 5 bases and J 6 bases, with 16 bases left between them. The germline V gene has CDR1 MNHEY and CDR2 SVGAGI. DNA for the CDR3: TGTGCCAGCAGTACCCCGACAGAGAAAGATGGCTACACCTTC. This encodes CASSTPTEKDGYTF.

The chain uses TRBV3-1 (or the pseudogene TRBV3-2) and TRBJ1-1; D is perhaps TRBD1 (6 bases). This CDR3 region has 14 residues. Germline values: CDR1 LGHDT, CDR2 YNNKEL (reference sequence). The V end lost 3 bases, the J end lost 10 bases, and 18 bases lay between the germline ends. CDR3 DNA: TGTGCCAGCAGCCACAACTCACAGGGCCCAGGAGCTTTCTTT. It translates to CASSHNSQGPGAFF.

The J gene is TRBJ1-1, the V gene TRBV5-1, with D perhaps matching TRBD1 (5 bases). The CDR3 is made up of 15 amino acids. Germline V gives CDR1 SGHRS, CDR2 YFSETQ. V lost 4 bases and J lost 5, with 18 bases in between. The DNA of the CDR3 is TGCGCCAGCAGCATTTTCCGGGGGGAGGAGACTGAAGCTTTCTTT. Encoded protein: CASSIFRGEETEAFF.

V usage is TRBV24-1 and J usage is TRBJ1-5; maybe TRBD1 (6 bases). Looked up from germline, CDR1 is KGHDR and CDR2 is SFDVKD. The CDR3 spans 15 residues. Deletions cut 8 bases from V and 2 bases from J, with 15 bases between. The CDR3: CATNHVAGGNQPQHF. For the CDR3, the DNA is TGTGCCACCAATCACGTTGCAGGGGGCAATCAGCCCCAGCATTTT.

The CDR3 DNA reads TGTGCCAGCAGCCCAGGAGTACGGGTGGGGGGGCAGTTCTTC. Its protein is CASSPGVRVGGQFF. This chain links TRBV7-8 with TRBJ2-1, with D perhaps TRBD2 (6 bases). CDR1 is SGHVS and CDR2 is FQNEAQ in the germline V gene. This CDR3 has 14 residues. The V gene lost 5 bases and the J gene lost 12 bases, with 20 bases spanning the gap.

The J gene is TRBJ1-1, the V gene TRBV27; a weak D match, TRBD1 (6 bases). Trimming shortened V by 6 bases and J by 6 bases, and 14 bases separated the two germline ends. Per the germline V gene, CDR1 is MNHEY and CDR2 is SMNVEV (reference sequence). The CDR3 length is 13 residues. CDR3 nucleotides: TGTGCCAGCAGGACTGACAGGTGGGCTGAAGCTTTCTTT. It translates to CASRTDRWAEAFF.

The chain has TRBV6-5 and TRBJ1-2; 12 positions match TRBD1. Germline CDR1 reads MNHEY; CDR2 reads SVGAGI. This CDR3 spans 14 amino acids. J was trimmed by 4 bases and V by 5 bases; bases with no gene match: 2. The CDR3 is CASSRDRGPYGYTF. Written as DNA, the CDR3 is TGTGCCAGCAGTAGGGACAGGGGGCCCTATGGCTACACCTTC.

The chain combines TRBV5-6 with TRBJ1-2; unclear D gene. With 0 bases removed from V and 8 bases from J, the gap between germline ends came to 8 bases. Germline CDR1 is SGHDT and CDR2 is YYEEEE. This CDR3 is built from 12 residues. In DNA form, the CDR3 reads TGTGCCAGCAGCTTGGCGGGGTACGGCTACACCTTC. This translates into CASSLAGYGYTF.

V gene TRBV5-6 combines with J gene TRBJ2-3; D call uncertain. Germline V lookup: CDR1 SGHDT, CDR2 YYEEEE. Trimming removed 5 bases at V and 6 bases at J, with 13 bases between. The CDR3 has 13 residues. The CDR3 protein is CASSLESGDTQYF. DNA for the CDR3: TGTGCCAGCAGTCTGGAGTCCGGGGATACGCAGTATTTT. Filled out from reference TRBV5-6 and TRBJ2-3, the complete variable domain reads DAGVTQSPTHLIKTRGQQVTLRCSPKSGHDTVSWYQQALGQGPQFIFQYYEEEERQRGNFPDRFSGHQFPNYSSELNVNALLLGDSALYLCASSLESGDTQYFGPGTRLTVL.

Concerning this clone itself: Compared with germline, one end of the junction differs, possibly owing to a read error. The chain employs TRBV20-1 and TRBJ1-2; no firm D call. CDR3 size: 11 residues. Germline loops: CDR1 DFQATT, CDR2 SNEGSKA (reference sequence). CDR3 sequence: CSAIKQTGRNF. The CDR3 DNA reads as TGCAGTGCTATAAAACAAACCGGGAGAAACTTC.

This sequence joins TRBV21-1 and TRBJ1-5; the table's TRBD1 call for D was not verified on the DNA. TRBV21-1 is described as a pseudogene. CDR3 size: 15 residues. CDR3 sequence (DNA): TGTGCCCGCTTATACCAAGACAGGGGGAATCAGCCCCAGCATTTT. This translates into CARLYQDRGNQPQHF.

The chain recombines TRBV30 with TRBJ1-1; D perhaps matches TRBD1 (6 bases). The CDR3 contains 15 residues. The V gene's germline CDR1 is GTSNPN and CDR2 SVGIG (reference sequence). With 3 bases removed from V and 4 bases from J, the gap between germline ends came to 18 bases. CDR3 protein: CAWRGIGTWTTEAFF. CDR3 DNA sequence: TGTGCCTGGAGGGGGATTGGGACATGGACCACTGAAGCTTTCTTT.

The chain links TRBV2 to TRBJ1-6, with TRBD1 matching 10 bases. CDR3 length: 15 amino acids. The V gene end was trimmed by 6 bases and the J gene end by 7 bases; junction bases not matched to a gene: 6. Germline V gives CDR1 SNHLY, CDR2 FYNNEI. The CDR3 sequence: CASRERQGANSPLHF. CDR3 coding DNA: TGTGCCAGCAGGGAGAGACAGGGGGCAAATTCACCCCTCCACTTT. Together with reference TRBV2 and TRBJ1-6, the CDR3 gives the full variable domain: EPEVTQTPSHQVTQMGQEVILRCVPISNHLYFYWYRQILGQKVEFLVSFYNNEISEKSEIFDDQFSVERPDGSNFTLKIRSTKLEDSAMYFCASRERQGANSPLHFGNGTRLTVT.

The V call is TRBV2, the J call TRBJ2-2; D unresolved. The V gene lost 4 bases and the J gene lost 5 bases, with 8 bases spanning the gap. There are 13 residues in the CDR3. The germline CDR1 and CDR2 sequences are SNHLY and FYNNEI. CDR3 amino acids: CASSATGTGELFF. DNA of the CDR3: TGTGCCAGCAGTGCGACTGGAACCGGGGAGCTGTTTTTT.

CDR3 in DNA: TGCGCCAGCAGCATTTCTAGCGGGGGGGCCCATACGCAGTATTTT. This codes for CASSISSGGAHTQYF. The V call is TRBV5-1, the J call TRBJ2-3; 12 bases match TRBD2. CDR1 and CDR2 (germline): SGHRS, YFSETQ. The V and J ends lost 4 bases and 7 bases, in that order; junction bases with no gene match: 7. The CDR3 is 15 residues long.